This T cell receptor beta chain stems from a study of beta chain features in type 1 diabetes. The investigators reverse transcribed all of the isolated RNA, so they sequenced expressed TCRB transcripts. Average reads for naive, central memory and regulatory T cell samples were about 4 million. Assay used: immunoSEQ multiplex PCR; TCRdb lists only in-frame clones, some missing. This table holds around 250,000 clones, roughly 13% found once. It was one heparinised blood draw, averaging approximately 100 mL, that each donor gave. In germline, CDR1 is SEHNR, CDR2 FQNEAQ (reference sequence). The CDR3 totals 13 residues. Trimming cost V 3 bases and J 5 bases; bases outside gene matches: 3. Of note for this clone: The target antigen is unknown.

Study-wide results and limits: Individuals with type 1 diabetes displayed fewer insertions and more deletions at VDJ junctions. Researchers reported that naive, central memory and Treg TCRB repertoires appeared more similar in patients than in healthy donors.

This rearrangement joins TRBV7-9 to TRBJ2-7; 8 bases agree with TRBD2. Sequenced: naive CD4+ T cells from blood. This receptor was obtained from a woman aged 40 to 55 in good health. The CDR3, as DNA: TGTGCCAGCAGCTTTAGCGGGGCGAACGAGCAGTACTTC. It is translated as CASSFSGANEQYF. Full variable domain (rest looked up from reference TRBV7-9 and TRBJ2-7): DTGVSQNPRHKITKRGQNVTFRCDPISEHNRLYWYRQTLGQGPEFLTYFQNEAQLEKSRLLSDRFSAERPKGSFSTLEIQRTEQGDSAMYLCASSFSGANEQYFGPGTRLTVT.